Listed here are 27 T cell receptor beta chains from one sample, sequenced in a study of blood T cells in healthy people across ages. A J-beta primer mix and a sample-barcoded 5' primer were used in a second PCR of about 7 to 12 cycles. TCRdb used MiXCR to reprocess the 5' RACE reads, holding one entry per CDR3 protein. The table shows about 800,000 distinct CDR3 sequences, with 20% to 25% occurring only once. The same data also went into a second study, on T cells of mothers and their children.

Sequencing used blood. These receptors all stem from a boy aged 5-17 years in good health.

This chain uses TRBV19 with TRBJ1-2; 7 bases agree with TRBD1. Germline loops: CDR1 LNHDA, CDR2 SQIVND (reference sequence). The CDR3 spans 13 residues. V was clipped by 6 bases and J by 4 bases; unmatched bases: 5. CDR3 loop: CASRWDRPYGYTF. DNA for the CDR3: TGTGCCAGTAGATGGGACAGACCCTATGGCTACACCTTC.

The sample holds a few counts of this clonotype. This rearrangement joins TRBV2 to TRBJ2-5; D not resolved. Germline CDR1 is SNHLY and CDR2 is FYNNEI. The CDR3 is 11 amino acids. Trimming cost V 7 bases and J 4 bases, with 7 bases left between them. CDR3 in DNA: TGTGCCAGCAAGCGAGGAGAGACCCAGTACTTC. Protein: CASKRGETQYF.

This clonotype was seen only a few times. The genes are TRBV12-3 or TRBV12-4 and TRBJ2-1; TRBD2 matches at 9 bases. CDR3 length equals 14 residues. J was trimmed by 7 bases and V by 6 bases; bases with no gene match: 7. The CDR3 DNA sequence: TGTGCCAGCAGCTCGGTCCTAGCGGGAAATGAGCAGTTCTTC. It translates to CASSSVLAGNEQFF.

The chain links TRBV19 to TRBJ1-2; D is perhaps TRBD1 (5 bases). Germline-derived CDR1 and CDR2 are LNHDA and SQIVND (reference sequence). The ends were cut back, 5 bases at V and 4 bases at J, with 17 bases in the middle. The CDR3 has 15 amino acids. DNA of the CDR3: TGTGCCAGTAGTGCCTACTCGGGGGGAGGCTATGGCTACACCTTC. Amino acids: CASSAYSGGGYGYTF.

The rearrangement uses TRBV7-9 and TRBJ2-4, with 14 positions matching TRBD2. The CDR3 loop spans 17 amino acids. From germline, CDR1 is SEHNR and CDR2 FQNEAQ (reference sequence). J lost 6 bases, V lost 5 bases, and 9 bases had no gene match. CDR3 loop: CASSVSGTSGSGNIQYF. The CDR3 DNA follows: TGTGCCAGCAGCGTCTCCGGGACTAGCGGGAGTGGAAACATTCAGTACTTC.

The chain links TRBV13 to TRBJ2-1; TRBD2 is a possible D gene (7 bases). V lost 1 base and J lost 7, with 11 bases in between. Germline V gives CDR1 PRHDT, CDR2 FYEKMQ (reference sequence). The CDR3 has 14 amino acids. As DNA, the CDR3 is TGTGCCAGCAGCTTAGTGGCGGGGGCTAATGAGCAGTTCTTC. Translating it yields CASSLVAGANEQFF. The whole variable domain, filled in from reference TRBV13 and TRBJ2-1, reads AAGVIQSPRHLIKEKRETATLKCYPIPRHDTVYWYQQGPGQDPQFLISFYEKMQSDKGSIPDRFSAQQFSDYHSELNMSSLELGDSALYFCASSLVAGANEQFFGPGTRLTVL.

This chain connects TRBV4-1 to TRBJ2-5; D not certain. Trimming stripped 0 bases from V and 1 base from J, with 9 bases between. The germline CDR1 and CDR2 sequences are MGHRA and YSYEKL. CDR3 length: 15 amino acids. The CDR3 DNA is TGCGCCAGCAGCCAAGATAGCACGATCCAAGAGACCCAGTACTTC. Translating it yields CASSQDSTIQETQYF.

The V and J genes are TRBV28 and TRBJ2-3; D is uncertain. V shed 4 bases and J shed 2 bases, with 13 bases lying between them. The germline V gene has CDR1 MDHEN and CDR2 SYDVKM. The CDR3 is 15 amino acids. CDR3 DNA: TGTGCCAGCAGTTCGCTGCTAGGTTACACAGATACGCAGTATTTT. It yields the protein CASSSLLGYTDTQYF.

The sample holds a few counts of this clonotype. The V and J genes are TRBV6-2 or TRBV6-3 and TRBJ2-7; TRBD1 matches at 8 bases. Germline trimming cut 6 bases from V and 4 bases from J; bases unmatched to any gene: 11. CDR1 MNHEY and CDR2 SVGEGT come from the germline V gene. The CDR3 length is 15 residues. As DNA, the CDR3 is TGTGCCAGCAGCTACGACAGGGGCGATAAGTACGAGCAGTACTTC. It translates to CASSYDRGDKYEQYF.

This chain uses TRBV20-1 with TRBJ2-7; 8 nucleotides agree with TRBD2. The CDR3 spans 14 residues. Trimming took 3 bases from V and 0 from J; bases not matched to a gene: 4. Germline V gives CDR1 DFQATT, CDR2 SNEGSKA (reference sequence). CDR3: CSASPSGFSYEQYF. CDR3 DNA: TGCAGTGCTAGCCCTAGCGGGTTCTCCTACGAGCAGTACTTC.

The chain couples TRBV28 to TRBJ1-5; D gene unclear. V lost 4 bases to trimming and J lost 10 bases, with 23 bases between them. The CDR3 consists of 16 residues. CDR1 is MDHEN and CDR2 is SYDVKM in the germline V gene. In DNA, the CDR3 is TGTGCCAGCAGTTCCCAAAAAGAAGTAGGCGTTCAACCCCAGCATTTT. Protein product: CASSSQKEVGVQPQHF.

The DNA of the CDR3 is TGTGCCAGCAGTTTACTACGAGATACGCAGTATTTT. Residues: CASSLLRDTQYF. The genes are TRBV12-3 or TRBV12-4 and TRBJ2-3; D not resolved. V was clipped by 2 bases and J by 5 bases, with 5 bases between them. This CDR3 has 12 amino acids.

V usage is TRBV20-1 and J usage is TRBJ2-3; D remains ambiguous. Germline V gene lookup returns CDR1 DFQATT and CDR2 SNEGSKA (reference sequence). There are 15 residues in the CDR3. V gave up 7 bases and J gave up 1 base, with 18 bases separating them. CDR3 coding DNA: TGCAGTGTGGATAGGGCAGGCCGGGGCACAGATACGCAGTATTTT. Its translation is CSVDRAGRGTDTQYF.

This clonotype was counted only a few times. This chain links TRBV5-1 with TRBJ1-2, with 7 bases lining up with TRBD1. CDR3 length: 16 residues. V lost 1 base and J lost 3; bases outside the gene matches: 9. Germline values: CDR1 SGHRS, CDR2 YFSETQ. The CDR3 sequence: CASSLYPTGTDYGYTF. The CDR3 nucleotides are TGCGCCAGCAGCTTGTATCCCACCGGGACAGACTATGGCTACACCTTC.

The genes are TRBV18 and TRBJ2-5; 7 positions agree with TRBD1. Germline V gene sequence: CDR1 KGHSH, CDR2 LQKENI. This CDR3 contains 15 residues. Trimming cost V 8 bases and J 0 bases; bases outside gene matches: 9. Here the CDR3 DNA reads TGTGCCAGCCCACACAAAGGACAGGACCAAGAGACCCAGTACTTC. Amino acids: CASPHKGQDQETQYF.

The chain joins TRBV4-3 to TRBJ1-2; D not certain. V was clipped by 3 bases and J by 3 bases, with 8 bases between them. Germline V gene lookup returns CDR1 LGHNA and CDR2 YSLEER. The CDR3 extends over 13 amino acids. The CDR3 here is CASSQGRDYGYTF. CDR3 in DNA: TGCGCCAGCAGCCAGGGCAGAGACTATGGCTACACCTTC.

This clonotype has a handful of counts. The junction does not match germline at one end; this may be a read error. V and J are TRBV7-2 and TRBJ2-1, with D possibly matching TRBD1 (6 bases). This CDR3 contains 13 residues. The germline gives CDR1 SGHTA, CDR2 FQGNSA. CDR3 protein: CASSLNRAGHKYF. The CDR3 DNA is TGTGCCAGCAGCTTAAACAGGGCCGGACACAAGTACTTC.

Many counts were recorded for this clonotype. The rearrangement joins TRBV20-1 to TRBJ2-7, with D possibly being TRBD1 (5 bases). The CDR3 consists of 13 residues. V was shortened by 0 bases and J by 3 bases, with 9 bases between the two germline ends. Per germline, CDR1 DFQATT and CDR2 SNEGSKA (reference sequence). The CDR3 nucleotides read TGCAGTGCTAGAGATACCGACAGCTACGAGCAGTACTTC. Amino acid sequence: CSARDTDSYEQYF.

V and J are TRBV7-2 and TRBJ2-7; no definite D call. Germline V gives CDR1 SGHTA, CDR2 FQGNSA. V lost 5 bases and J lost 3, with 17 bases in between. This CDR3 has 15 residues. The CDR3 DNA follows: TGTGCCAGCAGCGCGCACCCCCCGGCGGACTACGAGCAGTACTTC. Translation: CASSAHPPADYEQYF.

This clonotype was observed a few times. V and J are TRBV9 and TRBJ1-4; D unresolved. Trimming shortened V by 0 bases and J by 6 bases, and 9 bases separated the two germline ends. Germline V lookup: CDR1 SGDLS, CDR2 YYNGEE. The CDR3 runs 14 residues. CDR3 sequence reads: CASSVGWGDEKLFF. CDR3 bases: TGTGCCAGCAGCGTAGGGTGGGGTGATGAAAAACTGTTTTTT.

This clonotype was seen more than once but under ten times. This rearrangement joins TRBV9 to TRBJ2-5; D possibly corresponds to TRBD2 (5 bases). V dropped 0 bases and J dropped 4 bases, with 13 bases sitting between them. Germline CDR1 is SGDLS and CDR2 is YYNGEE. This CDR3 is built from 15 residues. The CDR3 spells CASSVDTYRGETQYF. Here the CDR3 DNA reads TGTGCCAGCAGCGTAGACACATACCGGGGAGAGACCCAGTACTTC.

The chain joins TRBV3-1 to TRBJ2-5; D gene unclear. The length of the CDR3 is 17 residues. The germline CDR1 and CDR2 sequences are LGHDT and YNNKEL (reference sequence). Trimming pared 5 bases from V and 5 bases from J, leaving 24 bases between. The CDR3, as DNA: TGTGCCAGCAGCACATACTTTGTGGACGGTGCAAGGGAGACCCAGTACTTC. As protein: CASSTYFVDGARETQYF.

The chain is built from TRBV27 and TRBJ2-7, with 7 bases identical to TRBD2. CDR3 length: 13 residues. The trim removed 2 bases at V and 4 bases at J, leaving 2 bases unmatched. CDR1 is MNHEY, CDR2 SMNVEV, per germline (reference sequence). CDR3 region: CASSLLGGYEQYF. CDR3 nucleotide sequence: TGTGCCAGCAGTTTACTGGGAGGGTACGAGCAGTACTTC.

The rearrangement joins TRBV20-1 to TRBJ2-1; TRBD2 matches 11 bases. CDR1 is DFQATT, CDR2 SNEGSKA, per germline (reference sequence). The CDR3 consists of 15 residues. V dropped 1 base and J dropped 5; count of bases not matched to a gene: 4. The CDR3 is CSARGRLAGNNEQFF. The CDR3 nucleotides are TGCAGTGCTAGAGGTCGACTAGCGGGAAACAATGAGCAGTTCTTC.

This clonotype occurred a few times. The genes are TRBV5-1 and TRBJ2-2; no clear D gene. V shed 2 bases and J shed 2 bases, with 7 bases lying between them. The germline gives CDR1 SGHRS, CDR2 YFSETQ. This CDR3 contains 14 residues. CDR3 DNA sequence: TGCGCCAGCAGCTTACCAGATAACACCGGGGAGCTGTTTTTT. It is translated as CASSLPDNTGELFF.

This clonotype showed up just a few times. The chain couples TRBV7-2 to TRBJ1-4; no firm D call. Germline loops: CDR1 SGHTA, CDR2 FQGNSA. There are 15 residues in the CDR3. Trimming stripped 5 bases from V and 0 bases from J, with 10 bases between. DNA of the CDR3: TGTGCCAGCAGCCCAGCAGGACCAACTAATGAAAAACTGTTTTTT. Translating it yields CASSPAGPTNEKLFF.

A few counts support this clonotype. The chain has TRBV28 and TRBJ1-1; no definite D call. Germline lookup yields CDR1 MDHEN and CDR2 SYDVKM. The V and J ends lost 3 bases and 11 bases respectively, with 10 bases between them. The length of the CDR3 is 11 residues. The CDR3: CASSFVLGAFF. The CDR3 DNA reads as TGTGCCAGCAGTTTTGTACTCGGGGCTTTCTTT.